The 25 T cell receptor beta chains below all came from one sample that was sequenced in a study of cytomegalovirus exposure and HLA in healthy donors. 13 Jbeta primers and 60 Vbeta primers were used for the PCR. The assay was immunoSEQ multiplex PCR, and TCRdb's table has in-frame clones only and misses some. Among around 230,000 clones, roughly 80% were seen once, and the ten largest hold 6%. The sample taken for sequencing was PBMCs. These receptor sequences come from a man in his forties in good health and CMV-seropositive.

The chain has TRBV4-1 and TRBJ2-7; a weak D match, TRBD2 (6 bases). The CDR3 spans 14 residues. V dropped 5 bases and J dropped 2 bases, with 13 bases sitting between them. Germline V CDR1 and CDR2: MGHRA, YSYEKL. The CDR3 DNA is TGCGCCAGCAGCAGGGACTCGCTAACCTACGAGCAGTACTTC. Protein sequence: CASSRDSLTYEQYF.

This clone was counted once. This chain joins TRBV19 and TRBJ2-1; D ambiguous. Germline CDR1 reads LNHDA; CDR2 reads SQIVND (reference sequence). The ends were cut back, 3 bases at V and 7 bases at J, with 4 bases in the middle. This CDR3 has 11 residues. The CDR3 nucleotides read TGTGCCAGTAGTATCAGTAATGAGCAGTTCTTC. Protein sequence: CASSISNEQFF.

The chain employs TRBV7-6 and TRBJ2-1; TRBD1 might be the D (5 bases). Looked up from germline, CDR1 is SGHVS and CDR2 is FNYEAQ. The CDR3 totals 13 residues. The V gene lost 2 bases and the J gene lost 6 bases, with 8 bases spanning the gap. As DNA, the CDR3 is TGTGCCAGCAGCTTACAGGGCTCCAATGAGCAGTTCTTC. Protein: CASSLQGSNEQFF. Looking up the rest from reference TRBV7-6 and TRBJ2-1 gives the full variable domain: GAGVSQSPRYKVTKRGQDVALRCDPISGHVSLYWYRQALGQGPEFLTYFNYEAQQDKSGLPNDRFSAERPEGSISTLTIQRTEQRDSAMYRCASSLQGSNEQFFGPGTRLTVL.

The rearrangement uses TRBV7-9 and TRBJ1-1; 10 nucleotides match TRBD1. The CDR3 is 13 amino acids. Per germline, CDR1 SEHNR and CDR2 FQNEAQ (reference sequence). J was trimmed by 6 bases and V by 4 bases; bases with no gene match: 2. The CDR3 reads CASSWTGGAEAFF. The CDR3 region has the DNA TGTGCCAGCAGCTGGACAGGGGGTGCTGAAGCTTTCTTT.

CDR3 sequence reads: CASSLTTGEGETQYF. CDR3 DNA sequence: TGTGCCAGCAGCCTGACGACGGGAGAGGGAGAGACCCAGTACTTC. The chain has TRBV6-1 and TRBJ2-5; TRBD2 might be the D (6 bases). The germline V gene encodes CDR1 MNHNS and CDR2 SASEGT. V was trimmed by 6 bases and J by 4 bases, leaving 18 bases between them. This CDR3 region has 15 residues.

V is TRBV6-1 and J is TRBJ1-1; D not resolved. This CDR3 spans 14 amino acids. V gave up 8 bases and J gave up 0 bases, with 13 bases separating them. Germline V gives CDR1 MNHNS, CDR2 SASEGT. This chain's CDR3 is CASLIGLLNTEAFF. As DNA, the CDR3 is TGTGCCAGCCTGATTGGGCTATTGAACACTGAAGCTTTCTTT.

The chain carries TRBV7-2 and TRBJ1-1; no clear D. Trimming pared 4 bases from V and 5 bases from J, leaving 11 bases between. Per the germline V gene, CDR1 is SGHTA and CDR2 is FQGNSA. The CDR3 extends over 13 amino acids. CDR3 DNA sequence: TGTGCCAGCAGCTACGAGGGAAGTACTGAAGCTTTCTTT. Translated: CASSYEGSTEAFF.

The gene calls are TRBV27 and TRBJ1-4; 10 nucleotides line up with TRBD1. This CDR3 is built from 15 residues. Trimming cost V 3 bases and J 8 bases; bases outside gene matches: 6. In germline, CDR1 is MNHEY, CDR2 SMNVEV (reference sequence). The CDR3 here is CASSFEGQGFEKLFF. In nucleotides, the CDR3 is TGTGCCAGCAGTTTTGAGGGACAGGGGTTCGAAAAACTGTTTTTT.

The chain uses TRBV19 and TRBJ2-2; 7 bases fit TRBD2. J was trimmed by 1 base and V by 11 bases; bases with no gene match: 1. In germline, CDR1 is LNHDA, CDR2 SQIVND (reference sequence). The CDR3 extends over 12 amino acids. In DNA, the CDR3 is TGTGCCGGCGGGGGGAACACCGGGGAGCTGTTTTTT. Amino acids: CAGGGNTGELFF.

The V gene is TRBV27, the J gene TRBJ2-1; TRBD1 is a possible D gene (6 bases). There are 13 residues in the CDR3. With 5 bases removed from V and 6 bases from J, the gap between germline ends came to 11 bases. CDR1 is MNHEY, CDR2 SMNVEV, per germline (reference sequence). Here the CDR3 reads CASSQGLFNEQFF. CDR3 sequence (DNA): TGTGCCAGCAGTCAGGGGTTATTCAATGAGCAGTTCTTC.

This clone was counted a single time. The chain links TRBV27 to TRBJ1-2, with D possibly being TRBD1 (5 bases). This CDR3 is 16 amino acids long. Trimming cost V 2 bases and J 6 bases, with 19 bases left between them. Germline CDR1 and CDR2: MNHEY and SMNVEV (reference sequence). CDR3 sequence (DNA): TGTGCCAGCAGTTTAACACACAGTTTCTTAGGGGATGGCTACACCTTC. Translation: CASSLTHSFLGDGYTF.

This clone has a single count. Here the CDR3 omits its conserved ending phenylalanine or tryptophan, so a read error is the likely source. The chain employs TRBV29-1 and TRBJ1-1, with a weak D call TRBD1 (6 bases). V was pared by 4 bases and J by 5 bases, with 17 bases between. The germline V gene encodes CDR1 SQVTM and CDR2 ANQGSEA. This CDR3 is built from 14 residues. CDR3 protein: CSVGQGILRTEAFL. CDR3 nucleotide sequence: TGCAGCGTTGGGCAGGGGATACTGAGGACTGAAGCTTTCCTT.

V and J are TRBV2 and TRBJ1-5; perhaps TRBD1 as D (5 bases). Trimming took off 1 base at V and 7 bases at J, with 11 bases between the two ends. CDR3 length: 14 amino acids. CDR1 is SNHLY and CDR2 is FYNNEI in the germline V gene. DNA of the CDR3: TGTGCCAGCAGTGAAGGGACCACAGGACAGCCCCAGCATTTT. Its translation is CASSEGTTGQPQHF.

V gene TRBV10-3 combines with J gene TRBJ2-5, with D perhaps matching TRBD1 (6 bases). Germline CDR1 reads ENHRY; CDR2 reads SYGVKD. The CDR3 totals 13 residues. V was cut by 4 bases and J by 0 bases, with 6 bases left in between. The CDR3 spells CAISAGDQETQYF. Written as DNA, the CDR3 is TGTGCCATCAGTGCAGGGGACCAAGAGACCCAGTACTTC.

The chain combines TRBV19 with TRBJ1-2, with a possible D match to TRBD1 (5 bases). Trimming removed 3 bases at V and 4 bases at J, with 12 bases between. Per the germline V gene, CDR1 is LNHDA and CDR2 is SQIVND (reference sequence). CDR3 length equals 14 residues. As DNA, the CDR3 is TGTGCCAGTAGTATTAGGGGAAGGGGCTATGGCTACACCTTC. It specifies CASSIRGRGYGYTF.

This rearrangement joins TRBV4-1 to TRBJ1-3; 9 bases align to TRBD1. Germline loops: CDR1 MGHRA, CDR2 YSYEKL. This CDR3 comprises 14 residues. J gave up 2 bases and V 4 bases, and 0 bases lay outside the gene matches. CDR3 protein: CASSRTGAGNTIYF. The CDR3 bases are TGCGCCAGCAGCCGGACAGGGGCTGGAAACACCATATATTTT.

The rearrangement links TRBV6-5 to TRBJ1-5, with D tentatively TRBD1 (5 bases). The CDR3 is made up of 12 amino acids. V lost 6 bases to trimming and J lost 13 bases, with 16 bases between them. Germline lookup yields CDR1 MNHEY and CDR2 SVGAGI. The CDR3 protein is CASRSDSRRQHF. CDR3 coding DNA: TGTGCCAGCAGGAGCGACAGTCGACGTCAGCATTTT.

This chain links TRBV4-1 with TRBJ2-1; 11 bases agree with TRBD2. The CDR3 totals 16 residues. V trimming: 2 bases; J trimming: 7 bases; junction bases outside the gene matches: 7. Looked up from germline, CDR1 is MGHRA and CDR2 is YSYEKL. This chain's CDR3 is CASSQPTSGTKNEQFF. CDR3 DNA sequence: TGCGCCAGCAGCCAACCGACTAGCGGGACAAAGAATGAGCAGTTCTTC.

This clone was found a few times. This sequence joins TRBV7-2 and TRBJ1-3; 7 bases are shared with TRBD1. Losses at the gene ends were 6 bases for V and 4 bases for J; bases not matched to a gene: 3. CDR1 and CDR2 (germline): SGHTA, FQGNSA. CDR3 length equals 13 residues. The CDR3 protein is CASSKGGGNTIYF. As DNA, the CDR3 is TGTGCCAGCAGTAAAGGGGGCGGAAACACCATATATTTT.

V and J are TRBV15 and TRBJ2-3, with 10 bases identical to TRBD2. Germline loops: CDR1 LNHNV, CDR2 YYDKDF (reference sequence). Germline trimming cut 1 base from V and 7 bases from J; bases unmatched to any gene: 8. The CDR3 contains 16 residues. This CDR3 reads CATSRGLAGVINTQYF. The DNA of the CDR3 is TGTGCCACCAGCAGAGGGCTAGCGGGAGTGATAAATACGCAGTATTTT. Full variable domain (missing parts from reference TRBV15 and TRBJ2-3): DAMVIQNPRYQVTQFGKPVTLSCSQTLNHNVMYWYQQKSSQAPKLLFHYYDKDFNNEADTPDNFQSRRPNTSFCFLDIRSPGLGDTAMYLCATSRGLAGVINTQYFGPGTRLTVL.

The chain couples TRBV5-1 to TRBJ2-3, with 16 bases aligning to TRBD2. Germline trimming cut 6 bases from V and 4 bases from J; bases unmatched to any gene: 11. The CDR3 has 18 amino acids. CDR1 and CDR2 (germline): SGHRS, YFSETQ. DNA of the CDR3: TGCGCCAGCAAAGACGGGACTAGCGGGAGGGCCGCCCCAGATACGCAGTATTTT. Translation: CASKDGTSGRAAPDTQYF.

The chain has TRBV4-2 and TRBJ2-3, with 13 bases identical to TRBD2. The V segment lost 1 base and the J segment 3 bases; nucleotides outside the gene matches: 4. The CDR3 consists of 17 residues. Germline V CDR1 and CDR2: LGHNA, YNFKEQ. CDR3 sequence: CASSQGSTSGRTDTQYF. The CDR3 DNA reads TGTGCCAGCAGCCAAGGGTCGACTAGCGGGAGGACAGATACGCAGTATTTT.

The CDR3 coding sequence is TGTGCCAGCAGCTTAGGAGAGAGCAATCAGCCCCAGCATTTT. Translated: CASSLGESNQPQHF. The rearrangement joins TRBV13 to TRBJ1-5; D gene unclear. The V gene's germline CDR1 is PRHDT and CDR2 FYEKMQ (reference sequence). The V and J ends lost 0 bases and 1 base respectively, with 4 bases between them. This CDR3 contains 14 residues.

The V gene is TRBV5-1, the J gene TRBJ2-3; perhaps TRBD1 as D (5 bases). CDR3 length: 14 residues. The ends were cut back, 5 bases at V and 2 bases at J, with 12 bases in the middle. The V gene's germline CDR1 is SGHRS and CDR2 YFSETQ. CDR3 amino acids: CASRTEMHTDTQYF. In DNA form, the CDR3 reads TGCGCCAGCAGGACAGAGATGCACACAGATACGCAGTATTTT.

The J gene is TRBJ2-7, the V gene TRBV5-1, with 8 bases lining up with TRBD1. Germline V gene lookup returns CDR1 SGHRS and CDR2 YFSETQ. Unmatched junction bases numbered 5, after V lost 0 bases and J lost 6 bases. There are 14 residues in the CDR3. The CDR3 nucleotides are TGCGCCAGCAGCTTGGCAGGACAGGGATTCGAGCAGTACTTC. Protein product: CASSLAGQGFEQYF.